The rows below give T cell receptor beta chains drawn from one sample of a study of cytomegalovirus exposure and HLA in healthy donors. Profiling relied on immunoSEQ multiplex PCR, and the TCRdb table lists in-frame clones only, not all of them. The sample lists 75,000 to 95,000 clones; approximately 84% were seen once. Sequencing used PBMCs. The receptors derive from a woman aged 18-29 years in good health and CMV-seropositive. Each CDR3 is given without its conserved first and last residue.

j_call cdr3_length v_call cdr3_aa
TRBJ2-1 13 TRBV28 ASSFGEDSYNEQF
TRBJ1-5 14 TRBV6-1 ASSAGQPYSNQPQH
TRBJ1-5 12 TRBV29-1 SALTGDSNQPQH
TRBJ2-7 11 TRBV28 ASSPALSYEQY
TRBJ2-3 12 TRBV7-9 ASSGLDREDTQY
TRBJ1-5 11 TRBV27 ASSTGGNQPQH
TRBJ2-7 14 TRBV27 ASSLVSGTGFGKQY
TRBJ2-7 10 TRBV28 ASGSGWGEQY
TRBJ2-1 10 TRBV6-4 ASRSQGPEQF
TRBJ1-1 11 TRBV25-1 ASSDDRGSEAF
TRBJ1-5 13 TRBV5-5 ASSLFWGRDQPQH
TRBJ1-2 9 TRBV20-1 SARLPGGYT
TRBJ2-5 12 TRBV28 ASRAQGAEETQY
TRBJ1-1 12 TRBV6-5 ASRQGAENTEAF
TRBJ2-1 13 TRBV7-2 ASSMTGTSTNEQF
TRBJ2-3 11 TRBV10-3 AISDRGPDTQY
TRBJ2-5 12 TRBV28 ASSSGGGQETQY
TRBJ1-1 14 TRBV4-1 ASSQEPGGLETEAF
TRBJ2-5 11 TRBV9 ASSASGGGTQY
TRBJ1-1 15 TRBV27 ASSPIGGTDLNTEAF
TRBJ2-7 15 TRBV5-6 ASSLEVGTSGNHEQY
TRBJ1-1 11 TRBV6-1 ASSQAELAEAF
TRBJ2-1 13 TRBV6-4 ASSAVSGAYNEQF
TRBJ1-2 12 TRBV19 ASSMTGSLYGYT
TRBJ2-7 12 TRBV4-1 ASSQGRTSGEQY
TRBJ1-1 8 TRBV20-1 SASYTEAF
TRBJ2-7 11 TRBV5-1 ASSVGLSYEQY
TRBJ2-7 12 TRBV27 ASSRDRGFNEQY
TRBJ2-7 12 TRBV5-1 ASYLGTPPYEQY
TRBJ1-1 10 TRBV28 AARDRNTEAF
TRBJ1-1 13 TRBV5-1 ASSLGSELNTEAF
TRBJ2-5 14 TRBV9 ASSVSQRESAETQY
TRBJ1-2 12 TRBV7-3 ASSSTGGNYGYT
TRBJ1-2 13 TRBV28 ASSYGDRNAYGYT
TRBJ2-2 14 TRBV5-4 ASSYGGGPDTGELF
TRBJ2-7 13 TRBV27 ASSLSSGRGYEQY
TRBJ1-4 9 TRBV20-1 SAEGNEKLF
TRBJ1-6 14 TRBV9 ASSVAFGTDGSPLH
TRBJ2-5 13 TRBV5-6 ASRPRGDYQETQY
TRBJ1-5 13 TRBV6-1 ASSETGGSWQPQH
TRBJ1-5 15 TRBV23-1 ASSPGPRAYSNQPQH
TRBJ2-7 11 TRBV5-6 ASSPIQGYEQY
TRBJ1-6 12 TRBV9 ASSAHRGNSPLH
TRBJ2-3 11 TRBV7-9 ASSLGSADTQY
TRBJ1-2 16 TRBV15 ATSRARDRTPLDYGYT
TRBJ1-1 13 TRBV13 ASSTRQIWNTEAF
TRBJ2-7 13 TRBV6-5 ASSYSTGSPYEQY
TRBJ2-3 12 TRBV5-1 ASSSQGDSDTQY
TRBJ2-5 12 TRBV5-1 ASSPGSSQETQY
TRBJ1-2 11 TRBV5-6 ASSLWGRDGYT
TRBJ2-6 16 TRBV30 AWSGDRDLRPGANVLT
TRBJ2-7 11 TRBV15 ATSGQGLYEQY
TRBJ2-4 16 TRBV5-1 ASSFLTTGGAAKNIQY
TRBJ1-1 10 TRBV6-6 ASEGGTDEAF
TRBJ2-3 14 TRBV5-1 ASSSGTSVFTDTQY
TRBJ2-5 14 TRBV7-2 ASSLLLLAGQETQY
TRBJ2-1 14 TRBV4-1 ASSQEERIEGDEQF
TRBJ1-4 13 TRBV10-3 AISELDRVNEKLF
TRBJ2-3 11 TRBV15 ATSRRGTDTQY
TRBJ1-3 13 TRBV7-9 ASSSDREAGNTIY